One T cell receptor (beta chain) is described in this entry. Antigen unknown. The sample comes from a study of somatic mutations in cytotoxic T cells in rheumatoid arthritis. Study at large: Nearly 100% purity was obtained when some V beta antibody-stained T-cell populations were flow-sorted; these included V beta1+ cells sequenced for TCRB. Study-wide points: No antigen targets were known for the expanded CD8+ clones. For about an eighth of the 65 patients, a single CD8+ clone accounted for more than 20% of CD8+ cells.

Profiling relied on immunoSEQ multiplex PCR, and the TCRdb table lists in-frame clones only, not all of them. The sample records roughly 11,000 clones, approximately 74% being singletons. The receptor comes from a man between 70 and 80 years old in good health. Sequenced: CD8+ T cells sorted from blood.

Written as DNA, the CDR3 is TGTGCCAGCAGCTTGTCCGCAGGGTGGTCCTACGAGCAGTACTTC. Amino acid sequence: CASSLSAGWSYEQYF. This sequence joins TRBV5-6 and TRBJ2-7; D is perhaps TRBD1 (5 bases). Trimming cost V 1 base and J 1 base, with 12 bases left between them. Germline CDR1 reads SGHDT; CDR2 reads YYEEEE. This CDR3 comprises 15 residues. Variable domain in full (rest from reference TRBV5-6 and TRBJ2-7): DAGVTQSPTHLIKTRGQQVTLRCSPKSGHDTVSWYQQALGQGPQFIFQYYEEEERQRGNFPDRFSGHQFPNYSSELNVNALLLGDSALYLCASSLSAGWSYEQYFGPGTRLTVT.